This paragraph reports one T cell receptor (beta chain). Its antigen is not known. In all sorted populations, purity surpassed 98%. This record comes from a study of beta chain features in type 1 diabetes. The study reverse transcribed the entire isolated RNA, so it sequenced expressed TCRB transcripts. Naive, central memory and regulatory T cell samples yielded around 3.9 million reads on average. Clones were read by immunoSEQ multiplex PCR, and TCRdb kept only the in-frame ones, dropping some. The table lists roughly 150,000 clones, over 8.5% of them singletons, with about 2% in the top ten. Germline CDR1 is DFQATT and CDR2 is SNEGSKA (reference sequence). There are 10 residues in the CDR3. The germline V and J ends were trimmed by 5 bases and 7 bases, with 6 bases remaining between them. The study, taken as a whole, reports: When VDJ junctions were examined, type 1 diabetes patients showed fewer insertions and more deletions.

The sequence was collected from a man aged 18 to 30 in good health. The material sequenced was central memory CD4+ T cells from blood. V gene TRBV20-1 combines with J gene TRBJ2-1; D gene uncertain. DNA for the CDR3: TGCAGTGCTTCACAGAATGAGCAGTTCTTC. Its translation is CSASQNEQFF.